These 27 T cell receptor beta chains were all obtained from the same sample, sequenced in a study of blood T cell repertoires in COVID-19. The protocol was immunoSEQ multiplex PCR, while the TCRdb copy is restricted to in-frame clones and leaves out a portion. The repertoire consists of about 250,000 clones, with about nine tenths occurring once and the leading ten covering just under 6.5%. The sequencing input was peripheral blood. The origin of the receptors is a woman younger than 45 with COVID-19, enrolled during active disease.

The chain couples TRBV7-9 to TRBJ1-1; 7 bases are a match to TRBD1. Germline V gene data show CDR1 as SEHNR and CDR2 as FQNEAQ (reference sequence). Trimming removed 1 base from V and 0 bases from J; junction bases left unmatched: 5. The CDR3 sequence is 16 residues long. The CDR3 region has the DNA TGTGCCAGCAGCTTAGGGTCGGGACAGTTGAACACTGAAGCTTTCTTT. Amino acid sequence: CASSLGSGQLNTEAFF.

This CDR3 is CASSPPVQAHKNIQYF. The CDR3 DNA is TGTGCCAGCTCACCACCGGTACAGGCACACAAAAACATTCAGTACTTC. The J gene is TRBJ2-4, the V gene TRBV18; the D gene is possibly TRBD1 (5 bases). The CDR3 runs 16 residues. V lost 0 bases and J lost 3, with 12 bases in between. In germline, CDR1 is KGHSH, CDR2 LQKENI.

This chain connects TRBV11-2 to TRBJ1-2; 10 bases match TRBD1. Germline-derived CDR1 and CDR2 are SGHAT and FQNNGV. This CDR3 spans 15 amino acids. V was clipped by 5 bases and J by 7 bases; unmatched bases: 10. DNA of the CDR3: TGTGCCAGCAGCGCCCACCGGGACAGGGGTTCTGGCTACACCTTC. Encoded protein: CASSAHRDRGSGYTF.

V usage is TRBV5-5 and J usage is TRBJ1-4; a weak D match, TRBD1 (5 bases). V lost 4 bases to trimming and J lost 2 bases, with 18 bases between them. There are 17 residues in the CDR3. CDR1 and CDR2 from the germline V gene are SGHKS and YYEKEE (reference sequence). In nucleotides, the CDR3 is TGTGCCAGCAGCGTCCTCGGGAGGGAGGGGACTAATGAAAAACTGTTTTTT. Protein product: CASSVLGREGTNEKLFF. Full variable domain (outside the CDR3, taken from reference TRBV5-5 and TRBJ1-4): DAGVTQSPTHLIKTRGQQVTLRCSPISGHKSVSWYQQVLGQGPQFIFQYYEKEERGRGNFPDRFSARQFPNYSSELNVNALLLGDSALYLCASSVLGREGTNEKLFFGSGTQLSVL.

The V call is TRBV24-1, the J call TRBJ1-3; 7 positions agree with TRBD1. J lost 5 bases, V lost 7 bases, and 7 bases had no gene match. The CDR3 length is 14 residues. Germline V gives CDR1 KGHDR, CDR2 SFDVKD. For the CDR3, the DNA is TGTGCCACCAGGAGCCGGGACAGAAGAAACACCATATATTTT. It codes for CATRSRDRRNTIYF.

This clone has just one count. The genes are TRBV24-1 and TRBJ2-3; D is unclear. The CDR3 has 13 amino acids. Per germline, CDR1 KGHDR and CDR2 SFDVKD. Trimming stripped 0 bases from V and 4 bases from J, with 4 bases between. CDR3 bases: TGTGCCACCAGTGATTTGGCAGCAGATACGCAGTATTTT. Encoded protein: CATSDLAADTQYF.

The gene calls are TRBV6-2 or TRBV6-3 and TRBJ1-5; 7 bases are a match to TRBD1. This CDR3 comprises 14 residues. Germline-derived CDR1 and CDR2 are MNHEY and SVGEGT. V lost 6 bases, J lost 6 bases, and 8 bases stayed unmatched. CDR3 DNA sequence: TGTGCCAGCAGCCTTTCAGGGGGAGGTCAGCCCCAGCATTTT. Translation gives CASSLSGGGQPQHF.

The chain combines TRBV5-4 with TRBJ2-5, with 7 bases matching TRBD2. CDR1 SGHNT and CDR2 YYREEE come from the germline V gene (reference sequence). After removal of 4 bases from V and 1 base from J, the junction contained 10 bases not matched to a gene. The CDR3 runs 16 residues. The CDR3 sequence: CASSPRLADSQETQYF. CDR3 nucleotides: TGTGCCAGCAGCCCCCGGCTAGCGGATAGCCAAGAGACCCAGTACTTC. Using reference TRBV5-4 and TRBJ2-5 for the parts outside the CDR3, the full variable domain is ETGVTQSPTHLIKTRGQQVTLRCSSQSGHNTVSWYQQALGQGPQFIFQYYREEENGRGNFPPRFSGLQFPNYSSELNVNALELDDSALYLCASSPRLADSQETQYFGPGTRLLVL.

This clone was found once. This sequence joins TRBV11-3 and TRBJ2-1, with a possible D match to TRBD2 (7 bases). The length of the CDR3 is 18 residues. CDR1 and CDR2 (germline): SGHNT, YENEEA. Trimming took 5 bases from V and 1 from J, leaving 21 bases between them. In DNA, the CDR3 is TGTGCCAGCAGCCGCCCTTGGAGGGGGGGGCAATCCTACAATGAGCAGTTCTTC. Translation: CASSRPWRGGQSYNEQFF.

The V and J genes are TRBV29-1 and TRBJ1-2; perhaps TRBD1 as D (5 bases). Trimming shortened V by 7 bases and J by 0 bases, and 18 bases separated the two germline ends. The CDR3 has 15 amino acids. The germline V gene encodes CDR1 SQVTM and CDR2 ANQGSEA. Here the CDR3 DNA reads TGCAGCGCTGGCCCCCCTCTGACAGCTAACTATGGCTACACCTTC. It is translated as CSAGPPLTANYGYTF.

J is TRBJ2-3 and V is TRBV4-2; D might be TRBD2 (6 bases). V gave up 0 bases and J gave up 1 base, with 8 bases separating them. CDR3 size: 15 residues. The germline gives CDR1 LGHNA, CDR2 YNFKEQ. The CDR3 sequence is CASSQERDGTDTQYF. CDR3 DNA sequence: TGTGCCAGCAGCCAAGAGCGGGACGGCACAGATACGCAGTATTTT.

The J gene is TRBJ2-3, the V gene TRBV24-1, with TRBD2 identical over 11 bases. CDR1 and CDR2 (germline): KGHDR, SFDVKD. The CDR3 consists of 14 residues. V lost 9 bases to trimming and J lost 2 bases; unmatched junction nucleotides: 3. The CDR3 sequence is CATATSGITDTQYF. DNA of the CDR3: TGTGCCACCGCGACTAGCGGGATCACAGATACGCAGTATTTT.

The chain combines TRBV9 with TRBJ1-1, with D tentatively TRBD1 (5 bases). In germline, CDR1 is SGDLS, CDR2 YYNGEE. Trimming took 0 bases from V and 5 from J, leaving 8 bases between them. The CDR3 consists of 13 residues. CDR3 nucleotide sequence: TGTGCCAGCAGCGTAGAGGGGCGGACTGAAGCTTTCTTT. It encodes CASSVEGRTEAFF. Full variable domain (remainder filled in from reference TRBV9 and TRBJ1-1): DSGVTQTPKHLITATGQRVTLRCSPRSGDLSVYWYQQSLDQGLQFLIQYYNGEERAKGNILERFSAQQFPDLHSELNLSSLELGDSALYFCASSVEGRTEAFFGQGTRLTVV.

CDR3 DNA sequence: TGTGCCAGCAGCTTGTTAGCCGGATCAGGGGCCCAGCCCCAGCATTTT. Translated, it gives CASSLLAGSGAQPQHF. The chain combines TRBV5-6 with TRBJ1-5; D perhaps matches TRBD1 (6 bases). The CDR3 length is 16 residues. Germline V gene data show CDR1 as SGHDT and CDR2 as YYEEEE. Deletions cut 1 base from V and 7 bases from J, with 18 bases between.

V and J are TRBV12-5 and TRBJ1-1, with D unresolved. V lost 1 base to trimming and J lost 0 bases, with 9 bases between them. The CDR3 spans 15 residues. The germline gives CDR1 LGHNT, CDR2 FRNRAP. In nucleotides, the CDR3 is TGTGCTAGTGGTTTGGGACTCGAGATGAACACTGAAGCTTTCTTT. Translating it yields CASGLGLEMNTEAFF.

This chain joins TRBV11-2 and TRBJ2-7; TRBD2 matches at 10 bases. The trim removed 2 bases at V and 0 bases at J, leaving 4 bases unmatched. The CDR3 runs to 16 residues. CDR1 is SGHAT and CDR2 is FQNNGV in the germline V gene. CDR3 bases: TGTGCCAGCAGCTTACTAGCGGGGGAAAGCTCCTACGAGCAGTACTTC. Amino acid sequence: CASSLLAGESSYEQYF.

V is TRBV7-2 and J is TRBJ2-2; 14 bases match TRBD2. This CDR3 is 19 amino acids long. The junction had 14 bases not matched to a gene; V was cut back by 5 bases and J by 6 bases. Germline V lookup: CDR1 SGHTA, CDR2 FQGNSA. Here the CDR3 DNA reads TGTGCCAGCAGCAGGACTAGCGGGGGGCCAAAAGGAACGCCCGGGGAGCTGTTTTTT. Protein: CASSRTSGGPKGTPGELFF.

V gene TRBV4-3 combines with J gene TRBJ2-2, with a weak D call TRBD2 (5 bases). V was trimmed by 3 bases and J by 7 bases, leaving 12 bases between them. The germline V gene has CDR1 LGHNA and CDR2 YSLEER. CDR3 length: 14 residues. The CDR3 DNA reads as TGCGCCAGCAGCCACGACGGGGTAAACGGGGAGCTGTTTTTT. The encoded protein is CASSHDGVNGELFF.

V is TRBV5-6 and J is TRBJ2-2; D not certain. CDR3 length: 14 amino acids. The germline gives CDR1 SGHDT, CDR2 YYEEEE. The ends were cut back, 2 bases at V and 4 bases at J, with 9 bases in the middle. The CDR3 is CASSFVEPTGELFF. The CDR3 nucleotides are TGTGCCAGCAGCTTCGTGGAGCCCACCGGGGAGCTGTTTTTT. The full variable domain, with the rest looked up from reference TRBV5-6 and TRBJ2-2, is DAGVTQSPTHLIKTRGQQVTLRCSPKSGHDTVSWYQQALGQGPQFIFQYYEEEERQRGNFPDRFSGHQFPNYSSELNVNALLLGDSALYLCASSFVEPTGELFFGEGSRLTVL.

The V and J genes are TRBV24-1 and TRBJ2-5, with D unresolved. This CDR3 spans 11 amino acids. Trimming removed 5 bases at V and 5 bases at J, with 5 bases between. The germline V gene has CDR1 KGHDR and CDR2 SFDVKD. CDR3 region: CATSGGETQYF. The CDR3 region has the DNA TGTGCCACCAGTGGTGGCGAGACCCAGTACTTC.

As for this clone: The DNA is left out, because the CDR3 cannot be placed on it with certainty; the CDR3 is given as TCRdb lists it. V and J are TRBV6-2 or TRBV6-3 and TRBJ2-7; TRBD1 is taken as the D call from the table, unchecked against the DNA. From germline, CDR1 is MNHEY and CDR2 SVGEGT. The CDR3 numbers 14 amino acids, ends counted. The CDR3 loop reads CASSSSDSSYEQYF.

The chain links TRBV6-1 to TRBJ2-7; no firm D call. Germline values: CDR1 MNHNS, CDR2 SASEGT. Trimming took 0 bases from V and 5 from J, leaving 8 bases between them. The CDR3 spans 13 residues. In DNA, the CDR3 is TGTGCCAGCAGTGAAGCATACACCAACGAGCAGTACTTC. Its translation is CASSEAYTNEQYF.

The rearrangement joins TRBV7-8 to TRBJ1-1; 7 nucleotides match TRBD1. V was clipped by 7 bases and J by 2 bases; unmatched bases: 7. This CDR3 is built from 14 residues. Germline CDR1 reads SGHVS; CDR2 reads FQNEAQ. The CDR3 coding sequence is TGTGCCAGCAACCCTCGGGACAGCAACACTGAAGCTTTCTTT. Its protein is CASNPRDSNTEAFF.

This chain links TRBV5-1 with TRBJ2-1, with 8 bases that match TRBD2. The CDR3 covers 16 residues. V was clipped by 0 bases and J by 7 bases; unmatched bases: 9. Germline V gives CDR1 SGHRS, CDR2 YFSETQ. In DNA form, the CDR3 reads TGCGCCAGCAGCTTGGAAGCGGGAGAAGGGAAGAATGAGCAGTTCTTC. Its protein product is CASSLEAGEGKNEQFF.

J is TRBJ2-1 and V is TRBV6-5; TRBD2 aligns across 9 bases. The CDR3 length is 15 residues. Germline V CDR1 and CDR2: MNHEY, SVGAGI. The trim removed 7 bases at V and 5 bases at J, leaving 9 bases unmatched. The CDR3 reads CASKIAGAPDNEQFF. The CDR3 DNA is TGTGCCAGCAAGATAGCGGGGGCTCCTGACAATGAGCAGTTCTTC.

This clone has just a few counts. V is TRBV6-5 and J is TRBJ2-5; 7 nucleotides match TRBD1. From germline, CDR1 is MNHEY and CDR2 SVGAGI. The CDR3 is 13 residues long. The ends lost 6 bases at V and 5 bases at J; junction bases unmatched: 6. CDR3 sequence: CASRSTGVETQYF. In nucleotides, the CDR3 is TGTGCCAGCAGATCTACAGGGGTGGAGACCCAGTACTTC.

This clone is a singleton in its sample. The chain combines TRBV6-6 with TRBJ1-1; 7 bases map to TRBD1. Germline CDR1 reads MNHNY; CDR2 reads SVGAGI (reference sequence). Losses at the gene ends were 5 bases for V and 7 bases for J; bases not matched to a gene: 10. This CDR3 is 14 amino acids long. The CDR3 protein is CASSGRTGLGEAFF. The CDR3 bases are TGTGCCAGCAGTGGCCGGACAGGTCTCGGTGAAGCTTTCTTT.